Below are 8 T cell receptor beta chains sequenced from a single sample in a study of OX40 agonist ivuxolimab in advanced cancers. This table comes from immunoSEQ multiplex PCR, and its TCRdb copy is limited to in-frame clones, with some not included. The sample has around 80,000 clones; about 85% are singletons. Sequenced material: CD4+ or CD8+ T cells sorted from blood, taken in a trial of the OX40 agonist ivuxolimab. Source of these receptors: an adult with an advanced solid tumor such as melanoma, head and neck, liver or kidney cancer.

This chain connects TRBV6-5 to TRBJ1-3; maybe TRBD1 (6 bases). V was pared by 2 bases and J by 4 bases, with 9 bases between. From germline, CDR1 is MNHEY and CDR2 SVGAGI. This CDR3 region has 14 residues. This CDR3 is CASSYLTGGNTIYF. The CDR3, as DNA: TGTGCCAGCAGTTACCTCACAGGGGGAAACACCATATATTTT.

This clone has just one count. The rearrangement joins TRBV14 to TRBJ2-3; no definite D call. In germline, CDR1 is SGHDN, CDR2 FVKESK. The CDR3 loop spans 13 amino acids. V was pared by 1 base and J by 4 bases, with 6 bases between. CDR3 nucleotide sequence: TGTGCCAGCAGCCAAGTTAAGGCAGATACGCAGTATTTT. It translates to CASSQVKADTQYF.

The chain has TRBV7-2 and TRBJ2-5; D is possibly TRBD2 (5 bases). The germline CDR1 and CDR2 sequences are SGHTA and FQGNSA. Trimming left V 3 bases short and J 1 base short, with 15 bases between. The CDR3 loop spans 16 amino acids. The CDR3 reads CASSFMGALRQETQYF. CDR3 sequence (DNA): TGTGCCAGCAGCTTCATGGGAGCCCTTCGCCAAGAGACCCAGTACTTC. The whole variable domain, remainder taken from reference TRBV7-2 and TRBJ2-5, is GAGVSQSPSNKVTEKGKDVELRCDPISGHTALYWYRQSLGQGLEFLIYFQGNSAPDKSGLPSDRFSAERTGGSVSTLTIQRTQQEDSAVYLCASSFMGALRQETQYFGPGTRLLVL.

This CDR3 reads CASSLLVGEQFF. CDR3 sequence (DNA): TGTGCCAGCAGCTTATTGGTAGGCGAGCAGTTCTTC. This chain links TRBV7-9 with TRBJ2-1, with D uncertain. Trimming stripped 2 bases from V and 10 bases from J, with 9 bases between. The CDR3 extends over 12 amino acids. Germline values: CDR1 SEHNR, CDR2 FQNEAQ (reference sequence).

Here the CDR3 DNA reads TGCGCCAGCAGCGGTCCCCAAGGGAATGGAAACACCATATATTTT. Translation: CASSGPQGNGNTIYF. The chain is built from TRBV5-1 and TRBJ1-3, with D unclear. V was pared by 4 bases and J by 3 bases, with 14 bases between. CDR3 length: 15 amino acids. Germline loops: CDR1 SGHRS, CDR2 YFSETQ.

This rearrangement joins TRBV5-4 to TRBJ2-5; 11 bases map to TRBD2. V lost 0 bases and J lost 3; bases outside the gene matches: 7. Germline V lookup: CDR1 SGHNT, CDR2 YYREEE (reference sequence). CDR3 length equals 17 residues. The CDR3 here is CASSLASSSGGKETQYF. CDR3 bases: TGTGCCAGCAGCTTGGCCTCGTCTAGCGGGGGGAAAGAGACCCAGTACTTC.

This chain links TRBV6-5 with TRBJ2-1, with D possibly being TRBD1 or TRBD2 (5 bases each). The CDR3 consists of 11 residues. The ends were cut back, 8 bases at V and 8 bases at J, with 10 bases in the middle. Germline V gene lookup returns CDR1 MNHEY and CDR2 SVGAGI. The CDR3 DNA reads TGTGCCAGCGGCCGAGGGGATGAGCAGTTCTTC. Translating gives CASGRGDEQFF.

The J gene is TRBJ1-2, the V gene TRBV19, with 7 bases fitting TRBD1. The junction had 9 bases not matched to a gene; V was cut back by 7 bases and J by 4 bases. The CDR3 totals 14 residues. CDR1 and CDR2 from the germline V gene are LNHDA and SQIVND (reference sequence). CDR3 sequence reads: CASTRGGAGYGYTF. In DNA, the CDR3 is TGTGCCAGTACCAGGGGGGGGGCTGGCTATGGCTACACCTTC.